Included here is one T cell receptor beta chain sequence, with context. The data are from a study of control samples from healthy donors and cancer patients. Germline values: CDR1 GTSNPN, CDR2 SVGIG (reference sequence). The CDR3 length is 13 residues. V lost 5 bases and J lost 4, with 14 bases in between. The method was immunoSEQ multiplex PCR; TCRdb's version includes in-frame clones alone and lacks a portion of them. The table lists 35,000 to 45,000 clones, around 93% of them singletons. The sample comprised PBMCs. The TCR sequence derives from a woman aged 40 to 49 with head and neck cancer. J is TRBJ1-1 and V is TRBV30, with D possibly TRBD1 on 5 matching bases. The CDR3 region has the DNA TGTGCCTGGGGTACCCAGGGAGGCACTGAAGCTTTCTTT. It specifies CAWGTQGGTEAFF.